This T cell receptor beta chain was sequenced during a study of T cells expressing NK-cell markers. Study-wide context: Repertoire data for TCR beta were derived from sorted T cells (CD3+CD56+NKG2C+, CD3+CD56+NKG2C- and CD3+CD56-NKG2C+).

Study results and limitations: Expanded NKG2C+ T cell clones were not confirmed as HCMV-specific.

Of note for this clonotype: Its antigen is unknown.

This CDR3 is built from 13 residues. CDR1 and CDR2 from the germline V gene are DFQATT and SNEGSKA (reference sequence). From its re-call of the 5' RACE reads, TCRdb lists each CDR3 protein once, without DNA. This listing includes over 350,000 distinct CDR3 sequences. The sample taken for sequencing was blood T cells: a sorted CD56 or NKG2C T cell subset, CD4+ or CD8+ T cells, or bulk PBMC T cells (not recorded which). The rearrangement links TRBV20-1 to TRBJ1-1; the D call from TCRdb, TRBD1, cannot be confirmed without DNA. This receptor was identified in a woman aged 50 to 65 in good health. This chain's CDR3 is CSARRTGDTEAFF.